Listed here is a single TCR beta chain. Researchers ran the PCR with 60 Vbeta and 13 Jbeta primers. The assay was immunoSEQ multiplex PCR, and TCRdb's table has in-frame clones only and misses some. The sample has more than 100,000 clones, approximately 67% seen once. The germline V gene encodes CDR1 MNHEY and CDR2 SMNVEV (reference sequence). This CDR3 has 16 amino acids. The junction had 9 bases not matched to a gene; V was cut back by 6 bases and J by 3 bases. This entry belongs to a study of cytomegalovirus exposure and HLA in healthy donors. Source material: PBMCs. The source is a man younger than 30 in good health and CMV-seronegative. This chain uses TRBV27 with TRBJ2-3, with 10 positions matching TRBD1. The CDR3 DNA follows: TGTGCCAGCAGCCCCAGAGTGGGACAGGGGACAGATACGCAGTATTTT. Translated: CASSPRVGQGTDTQYF.